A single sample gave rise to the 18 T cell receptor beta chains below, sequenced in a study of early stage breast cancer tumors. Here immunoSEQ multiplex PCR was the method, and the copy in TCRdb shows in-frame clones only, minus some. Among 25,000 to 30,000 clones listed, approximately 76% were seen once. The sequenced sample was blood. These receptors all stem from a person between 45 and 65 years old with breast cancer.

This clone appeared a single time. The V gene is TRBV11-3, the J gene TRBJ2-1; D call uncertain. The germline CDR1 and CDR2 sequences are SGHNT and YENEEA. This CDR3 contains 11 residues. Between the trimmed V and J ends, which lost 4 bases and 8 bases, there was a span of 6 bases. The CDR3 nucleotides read TGTGCCAGCAGCTCTGGCTATGAGCAGTTCTTC. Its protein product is CASSSGYEQFF.

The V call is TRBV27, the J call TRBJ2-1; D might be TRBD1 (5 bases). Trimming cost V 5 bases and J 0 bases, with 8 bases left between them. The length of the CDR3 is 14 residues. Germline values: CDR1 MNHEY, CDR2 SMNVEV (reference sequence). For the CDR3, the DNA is TGTGCCAGCAGTGCAGGGATCTCCTACAATGAGCAGTTCTTC. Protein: CASSAGISYNEQFF.

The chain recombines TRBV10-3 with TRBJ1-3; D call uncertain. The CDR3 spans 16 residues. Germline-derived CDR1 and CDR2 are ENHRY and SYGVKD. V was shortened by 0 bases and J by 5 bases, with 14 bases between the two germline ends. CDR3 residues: CAISESKGSARNTIYF. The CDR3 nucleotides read TGTGCCATCAGTGAGTCGAAGGGATCGGCTCGAAACACCATATATTTT.

CDR3 bases: TGTGCCAGCAGGGCAGGAGCTAATCAGCCCCAGCATTTT. It specifies CASRAGANQPQHF. The J gene is TRBJ1-5, the V gene TRBV6-1; D is ambiguous. V lost 6 bases, J lost 4 bases, and 10 bases lay in between. The germline V gene encodes CDR1 MNHNS and CDR2 SASEGT. This CDR3 is built from 13 residues.

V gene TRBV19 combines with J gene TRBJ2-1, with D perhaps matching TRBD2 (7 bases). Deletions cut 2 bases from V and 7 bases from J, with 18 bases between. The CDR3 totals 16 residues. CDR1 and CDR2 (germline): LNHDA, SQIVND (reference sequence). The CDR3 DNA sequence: TGTGCCAGTAGTATATACCCTAGCGGAGGGGGGAATGAGCAGTTCTTC. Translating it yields CASSIYPSGGGNEQFF.

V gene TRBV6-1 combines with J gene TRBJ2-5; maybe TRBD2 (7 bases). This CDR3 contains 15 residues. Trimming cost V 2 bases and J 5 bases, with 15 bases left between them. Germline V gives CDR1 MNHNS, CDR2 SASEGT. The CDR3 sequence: CASSERGASLETQYF. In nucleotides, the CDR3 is TGTGCCAGCAGTGAACGGGGGGCTAGTCTTGAGACCCAGTACTTC.

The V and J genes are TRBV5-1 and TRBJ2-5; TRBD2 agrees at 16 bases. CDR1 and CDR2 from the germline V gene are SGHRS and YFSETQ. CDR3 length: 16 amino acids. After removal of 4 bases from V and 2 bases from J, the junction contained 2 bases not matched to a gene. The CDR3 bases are TGCGCCAGCAGCGCGGGACTAGCGGGAGGGCAAGAGACCCAGTACTTC. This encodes CASSAGLAGGQETQYF. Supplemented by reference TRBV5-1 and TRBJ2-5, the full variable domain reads KAGVTQTPRYLIKTRGQQVTLSCSPISGHRSVSWYQQTPGQGLQFLFEYFSETQRNKGNFPGRFSGRQFSNSRSEMNVSTLELGDSALYLCASSAGLAGGQETQYFGPGTRLLVL.

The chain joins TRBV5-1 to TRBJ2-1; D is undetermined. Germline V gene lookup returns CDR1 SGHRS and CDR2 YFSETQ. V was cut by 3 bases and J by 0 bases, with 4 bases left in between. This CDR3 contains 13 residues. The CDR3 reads CASSSSSYNEQFF. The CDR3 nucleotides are TGCGCCAGCAGCTCGAGCTCCTACAATGAGCAGTTCTTC.

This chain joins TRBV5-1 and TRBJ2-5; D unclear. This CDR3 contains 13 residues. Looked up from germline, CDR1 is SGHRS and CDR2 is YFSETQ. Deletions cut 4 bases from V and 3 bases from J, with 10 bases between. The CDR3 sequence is CASSEPQEETQYF. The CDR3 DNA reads TGCGCCAGCAGCGAGCCTCAAGAAGAGACCCAGTACTTC. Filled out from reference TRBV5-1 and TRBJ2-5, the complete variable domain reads KAGVTQTPRYLIKTRGQQVTLSCSPISGHRSVSWYQQTPGQGLQFLFEYFSETQRNKGNFPGRFSGRQFSNSRSEMNVSTLELGDSALYLCASSEPQEETQYFGPGTRLLVL.

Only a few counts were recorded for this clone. The CDR3 region is CASSLNTEAFF. For the CDR3, the DNA is TGTGCCAGCAGCCTAAACACTGAAGCTTTCTTT. The V and J genes are TRBV11-2 and TRBJ1-1; D gene unclear. Deletions cut 5 bases from V and 2 bases from J, with 3 bases between. This CDR3 region has 11 residues. Per germline, CDR1 SGHAT and CDR2 FQNNGV.

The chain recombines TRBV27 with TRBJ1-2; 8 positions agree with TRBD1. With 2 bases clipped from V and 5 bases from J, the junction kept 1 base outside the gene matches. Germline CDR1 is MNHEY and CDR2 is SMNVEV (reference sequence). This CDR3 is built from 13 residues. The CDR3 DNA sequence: TGTGCCAGCAGTTTAGGGACAGGTTATGGCTACACCTTC. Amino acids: CASSLGTGYGYTF.

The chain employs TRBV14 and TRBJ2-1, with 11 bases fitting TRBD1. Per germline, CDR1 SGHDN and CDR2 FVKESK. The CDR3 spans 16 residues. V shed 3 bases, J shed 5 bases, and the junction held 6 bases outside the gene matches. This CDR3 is CASSQIPGQGDNEQFF. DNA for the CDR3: TGTGCCAGCAGCCAGATACCGGGACAGGGGGACAATGAGCAGTTCTTC. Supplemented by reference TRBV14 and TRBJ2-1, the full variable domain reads EAGVTQFPSHSVIEKGQTVTLRCDPISGHDNLYWYRRVMGKEIKFLLHFVKESKQDESGMPNNRFLAERTGGTYSTLKVQPAELEDSGVYFCASSQIPGQGDNEQFFGPGTRLTVL.

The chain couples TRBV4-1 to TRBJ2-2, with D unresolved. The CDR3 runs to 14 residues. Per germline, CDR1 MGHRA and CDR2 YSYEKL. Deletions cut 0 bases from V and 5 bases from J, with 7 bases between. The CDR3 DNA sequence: TGCGCCAGCAGCCAAGATGAATCGACCGGGGAGCTGTTTTTT. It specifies CASSQDESTGELFF.

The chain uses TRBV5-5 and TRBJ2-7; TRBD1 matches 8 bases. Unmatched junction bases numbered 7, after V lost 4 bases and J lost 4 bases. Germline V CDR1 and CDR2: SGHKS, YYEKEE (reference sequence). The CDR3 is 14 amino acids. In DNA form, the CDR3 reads TGTGCCAGCAGCATTCGGACAGGGTGGTACGAGCAGTACTTC. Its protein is CASSIRTGWYEQYF. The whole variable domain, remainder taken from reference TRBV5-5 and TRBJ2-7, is DAGVTQSPTHLIKTRGQQVTLRCSPISGHKSVSWYQQVLGQGPQFIFQYYEKEERGRGNFPDRFSARQFPNYSSELNVNALLLGDSALYLCASSIRTGWYEQYFGPGTRLTVT.

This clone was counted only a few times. CDR3 sequence: CASSLNSVPQYF. The CDR3, as DNA: TGTGCCAGCAGCTTAAATTCGGTCCCGCAGTACTTC. The chain carries TRBV11-2 and TRBJ2-7; D ambiguous. Germline V gene sequence: CDR1 SGHAT, CDR2 FQNNGV. V was clipped by 2 bases and J by 9 bases, with 11 bases between them. The length of the CDR3 is 12 residues.

CDR3 in DNA: TGTGCCTGGAGCGAAGATAGCGGGAGGGAGACCCAGTACTTC. Translating gives CAWSEDSGRETQYF. The chain carries TRBV30 and TRBJ2-5; 10 bases fit TRBD2. The junction had 6 bases not matched to a gene; V was cut back by 3 bases and J by 5 bases. This CDR3 is built from 14 residues. Per the germline V gene, CDR1 is GTSNPN and CDR2 is SVGIG (reference sequence). Together with reference TRBV30 and TRBJ2-5, the CDR3 gives the full variable domain: SQTIHQWPATLVQPVGSPLSLECTVEGTSNPNLYWYRQAAGRGLQLLFYSVGIGQISSEVPQNLSASRPQDRQFILSSKKLLLSDSGFYLCAWSEDSGRETQYFGPGTRLLVL.

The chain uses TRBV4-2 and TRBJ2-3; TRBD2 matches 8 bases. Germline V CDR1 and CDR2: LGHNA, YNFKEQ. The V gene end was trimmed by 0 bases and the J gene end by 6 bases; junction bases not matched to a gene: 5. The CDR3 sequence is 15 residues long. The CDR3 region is CASSQDFRGGDTQYF. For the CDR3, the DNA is TGTGCCAGCAGCCAAGACTTCCGGGGGGGGGATACGCAGTATTTT.

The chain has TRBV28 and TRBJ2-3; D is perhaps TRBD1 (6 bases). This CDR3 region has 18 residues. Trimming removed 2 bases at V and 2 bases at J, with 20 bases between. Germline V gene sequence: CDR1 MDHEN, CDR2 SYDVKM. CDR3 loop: CASSLLSVVGGHTDTQYF. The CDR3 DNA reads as TGTGCCAGCAGTTTACTGTCGGTAGTAGGGGGACACACAGATACGCAGTATTTT.